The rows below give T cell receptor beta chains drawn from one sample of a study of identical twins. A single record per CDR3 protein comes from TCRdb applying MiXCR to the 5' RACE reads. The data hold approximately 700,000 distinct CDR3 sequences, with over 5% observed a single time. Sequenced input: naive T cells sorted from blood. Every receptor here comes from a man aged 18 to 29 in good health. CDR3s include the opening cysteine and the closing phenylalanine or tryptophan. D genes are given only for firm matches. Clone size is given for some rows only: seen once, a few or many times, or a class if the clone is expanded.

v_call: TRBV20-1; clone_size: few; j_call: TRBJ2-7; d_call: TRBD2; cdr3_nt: TGCAGCCGTCGGGGACTAGCGGGAGGTGGTGAGCAGTACTTC; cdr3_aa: CSRRGLAGGGEQYF
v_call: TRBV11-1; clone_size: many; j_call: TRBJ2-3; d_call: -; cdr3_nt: TGTGCCAGCAGCTTCGCAGGGGCTAGCACAGATACGCAGTATTTT; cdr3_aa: CASSFAGASTDTQYF
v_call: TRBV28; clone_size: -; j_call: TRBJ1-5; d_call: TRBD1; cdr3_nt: TGTGCCAGCAGTTTTCCACTGACAGGGTCCAATCAGCCCCAGCATTTT; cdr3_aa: CASSFPLTGSNQPQHF
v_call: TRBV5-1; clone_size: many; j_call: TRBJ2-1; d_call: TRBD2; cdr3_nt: TGCGCCAGCAGCTTGCTAGCGGGAGGAAGGGATGAGCAGTTCTTC; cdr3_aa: CASSLLAGGRDEQFF
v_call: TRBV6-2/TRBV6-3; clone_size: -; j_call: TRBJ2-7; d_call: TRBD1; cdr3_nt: TGTGCCAGCAGTTTGCGGACAGGACCGTCCTACGAGCAGTACTTC; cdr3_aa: CASSLRTGPSYEQYF
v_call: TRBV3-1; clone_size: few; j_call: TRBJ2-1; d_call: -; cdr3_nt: TGTGCCAGCAGCCCGGTCCTAACGATGGACTCTTACAATGAGCAGTTCTTC; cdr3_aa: CASSPVLTMDSYNEQFF
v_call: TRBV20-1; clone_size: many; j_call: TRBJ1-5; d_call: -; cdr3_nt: TGCAGTGCACTGCGACGGCCTTCCCAGCATTTT; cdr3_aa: CSALRRPSQHF
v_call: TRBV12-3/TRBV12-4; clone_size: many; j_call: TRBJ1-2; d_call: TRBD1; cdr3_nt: TGTGCCAGCAGTTCGAGACAGGGTAGCTATGGCTACACCTTC; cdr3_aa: CASSSRQGSYGYTF
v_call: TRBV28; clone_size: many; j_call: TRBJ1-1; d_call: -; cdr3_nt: TGTGCCAGCAGTTTCGACAGTGAAGCTTTCTTT; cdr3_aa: CASSFDSEAFF
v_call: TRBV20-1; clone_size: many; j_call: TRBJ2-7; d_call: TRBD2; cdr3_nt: TGCAGTGCTAGAGATCTACTAGCGGGGGACTACGAGCAGTACTTC; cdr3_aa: CSARDLLAGDYEQYF
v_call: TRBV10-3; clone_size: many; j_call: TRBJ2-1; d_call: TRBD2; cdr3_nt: TGTGCCATCAGTGAGTCTCCGGGACAGCTCGGTAGCGGGAGTGATGAGCAGTTCTTC; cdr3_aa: CAISESPGQLGSGSDEQFF
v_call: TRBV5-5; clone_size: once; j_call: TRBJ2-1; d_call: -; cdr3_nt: TGTGCCAGCAGCTTGAATGGTAGTAAGTTCTTC; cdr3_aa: CASSLNGSKFF
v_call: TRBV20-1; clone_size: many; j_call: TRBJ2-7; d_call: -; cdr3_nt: TGCAGTGCTAGTGCTGGTGAGTCCTACGAGCAGTACTTC; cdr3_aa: CSASAGESYEQYF
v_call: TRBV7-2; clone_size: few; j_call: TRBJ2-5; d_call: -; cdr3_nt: TGTGCCAGCAGCTTAGGAGTAGGGGGGAAGACCCAGTACTTC; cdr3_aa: CASSLGVGGKTQYF